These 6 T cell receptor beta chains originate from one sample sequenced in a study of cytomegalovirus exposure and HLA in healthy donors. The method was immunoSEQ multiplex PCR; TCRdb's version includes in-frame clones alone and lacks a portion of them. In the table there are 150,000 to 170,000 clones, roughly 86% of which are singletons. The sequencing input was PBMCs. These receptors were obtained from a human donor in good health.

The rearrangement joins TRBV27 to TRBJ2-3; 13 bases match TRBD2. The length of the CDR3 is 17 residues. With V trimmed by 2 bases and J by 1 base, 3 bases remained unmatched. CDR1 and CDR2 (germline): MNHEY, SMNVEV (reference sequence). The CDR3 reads CASSLRGLAGGTDTQYF. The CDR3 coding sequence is TGTGCCAGCAGTTTAAGAGGACTAGCGGGAGGCACAGATACGCAGTATTTT.

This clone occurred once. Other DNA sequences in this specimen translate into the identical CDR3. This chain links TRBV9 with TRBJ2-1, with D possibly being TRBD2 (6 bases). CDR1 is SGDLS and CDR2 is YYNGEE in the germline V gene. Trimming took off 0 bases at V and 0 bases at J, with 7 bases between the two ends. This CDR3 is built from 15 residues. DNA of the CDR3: TGTGCCAGCAGCGTAGAGGGAGGCTCCTACAATGAGCAGTTCTTC. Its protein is CASSVEGGSYNEQFF.

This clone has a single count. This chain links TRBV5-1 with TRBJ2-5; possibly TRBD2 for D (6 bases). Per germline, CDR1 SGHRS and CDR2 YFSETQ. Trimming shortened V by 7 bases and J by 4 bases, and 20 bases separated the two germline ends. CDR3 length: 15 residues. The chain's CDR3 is CASRGKSLPGETQYF. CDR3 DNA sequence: TGCGCCAGCCGGGGGAAAAGTTTGCCCGGAGAGACCCAGTACTTC.

CDR3 in amino acids: CASSYSGSSYEQYF. The CDR3 nucleotides are TGTGCCAGCAGCTATAGCGGGAGCTCCTACGAGCAGTACTTC. The chain joins TRBV11-2 to TRBJ2-7; 9 bases fit TRBD2. V lost 4 bases and J lost 0; bases outside the gene matches: 1. Germline CDR1 SGHAT, CDR2 FQNNGV. The CDR3 sequence is 14 residues long.

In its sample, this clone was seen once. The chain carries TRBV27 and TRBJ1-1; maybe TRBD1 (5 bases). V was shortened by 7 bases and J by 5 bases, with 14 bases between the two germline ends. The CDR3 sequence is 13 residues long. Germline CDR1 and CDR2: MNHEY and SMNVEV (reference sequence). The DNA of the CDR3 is TGTGCCAGCACCCGGCGGGGGGGAACTGAAGCTTTCTTT. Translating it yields CASTRRGGTEAFF.

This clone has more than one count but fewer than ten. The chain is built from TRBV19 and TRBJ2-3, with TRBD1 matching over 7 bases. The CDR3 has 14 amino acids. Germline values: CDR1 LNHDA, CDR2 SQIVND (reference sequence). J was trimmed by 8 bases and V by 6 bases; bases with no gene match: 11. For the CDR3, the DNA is TGTGCCAGTAGCTCCGGGACAGACTGGGGTACGCAGTATTTT. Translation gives CASSSGTDWGTQYF.